The T cell receptor beta chain under discussion was sequenced for a study of technical replicates of blood from a few donors. This CDR3 spans 16 amino acids. The germline V and J ends were trimmed by 4 bases and 1 base, with 15 bases remaining between them. CDR1 and CDR2 from the germline V gene are LGHNA and YNFKEQ. Only in-frame clones appear in the TCRdb table, and some are missing; sequencing was by immunoSEQ multiplex PCR. This sample carries approximately 81,000 clones, 75% to 90% of them seen once, and the ten largest clones take roughly 4%. The sample consisted of PBMCs. This receptor was identified in a human donor in good health. Some clones in this sample may be carry-over from other donors' samples. The rearrangement joins TRBV4-2 to TRBJ2-3; D might be TRBD2 (6 bases). CDR3 nucleotides: TGTGCCAGCAGCCCGCATCGGGGAGGCGGCACAGATACGCAGTATTTT. The encoded protein is CASSPHRGGGTDTQYF.